Presented here are 8 T cell receptor beta chains from one specimen sequenced in a study of T cell responses to AZD1222 COVID-19 vaccine. Profiling relied on immunoSEQ multiplex PCR, and the TCRdb table lists in-frame clones only, not all of them. The sample carries 80,000 or so clones, less than 95% recorded once. The specimen was peripheral blood, collected 28 days after the second AZD1222 dose. These receptors came from an adult who received the AZD1222 COVID-19 vaccine.

The genes are TRBV18 and TRBJ1-5; TRBD1 might be the D (6 bases). The CDR3 consists of 14 residues. Germline lookup yields CDR1 KGHSH and CDR2 LQKENI. V was trimmed by 3 bases and J by 1 base, leaving 7 bases between them. CDR3 in amino acids: CASSPDRSNQPQHF. The CDR3 DNA reads as TGTGCCAGCTCACCTGACAGGAGCAATCAGCCCCAGCATTTT.

This clone was observed a single time. This chain links TRBV11-3 with TRBJ2-1; 11 bases match TRBD1. Germline V CDR1 and CDR2: SGHNT, YENEEA. V lost 5 bases to trimming and J lost 7 bases; unmatched junction nucleotides: 7. The CDR3 extends over 15 amino acids. CDR3 amino acids: CASSMGQGVRNEQFF. In nucleotides, the CDR3 is TGTGCCAGCAGCATGGGACAGGGGGTCCGGAATGAGCAGTTCTTC.

As to this clone: Other DNA sequences from this sample encode an identical CDR3 as well. The rearrangement joins TRBV12-3 or TRBV12-4 to TRBJ2-7; D not certain. CDR3 length equals 12 residues. Trimming took off 0 bases at V and 3 bases at J, with 3 bases between the two ends. The CDR3 region is CASSLANYEQYF. In nucleotides, the CDR3 is TGTGCCAGCAGTTTAGCGAACTACGAGCAGTACTTC.

A single count supports this clone. The V gene is TRBV12-3 or TRBV12-4, the J gene TRBJ1-1; tentative D call: TRBD1 (5 bases). Trimming pared 2 bases from V and 4 bases from J, leaving 8 bases between. The CDR3 sequence is 13 residues long. The CDR3 coding sequence is TGTGCCAGCAGTTTAAGGCAGGGCACTGAAGCTTTCTTT. Translated, it gives CASSLRQGTEAFF.

The CDR3 reads CASSPDRAVTYEQYF. The CDR3, as DNA: TGTGCCAGCAGCCCCGACCGAGCTGTTACCTACGAGCAGTACTTC. The chain couples TRBV7-2 to TRBJ2-7; no clear D. The germline V gene encodes CDR1 SGHTA and CDR2 FQGNSA. The length of the CDR3 is 15 residues. Trimming shortened V by 5 bases and J by 2 bases, and 16 bases separated the two germline ends.

The rearrangement uses TRBV4-2 and TRBJ2-1; TRBD1 aligns across 9 bases. CDR3 size: 16 residues. V lost 0 bases to trimming and J lost 5 bases; unmatched junction nucleotides: 5. Germline V CDR1 and CDR2: LGHNA, YNFKEQ. The CDR3, as DNA: TGTGCCAGCAGCCAAGATCCACAGGGGGCGCACAATGAGCAGTTCTTC. Translating gives CASSQDPQGAHNEQFF.

The chain employs TRBV30 and TRBJ1-1; unclear D gene. Germline V gene sequence: CDR1 GTSNPN, CDR2 SVGIG (reference sequence). V was trimmed by 1 base and J by 2 bases, leaving 14 bases between them. The CDR3 consists of 15 residues. This chain's CDR3 is CAWSASGRRNTEAFF. DNA for the CDR3: TGTGCCTGGAGTGCCTCCGGACGCCGAAACACTGAAGCTTTCTTT.

The rearrangement joins TRBV5-1 to TRBJ1-5, with 10 bases identical to TRBD1. The CDR3 extends over 17 amino acids. Germline V gives CDR1 SGHRS, CDR2 YFSETQ. The junction had 11 bases not matched to a gene; V was cut back by 2 bases and J by 6 bases. CDR3 protein: CASSFDRGLKVGQPQHF. The CDR3 DNA reads as TGCGCCAGCAGCTTTGACAGGGGGCTAAAAGTGGGTCAGCCCCAGCATTTT.